This record concerns one TCR beta chain sequence. This clonotype occurred a few times. Its antigen specificity is not known. Per-base quality was not reported, and no clone a single base away is much larger than it. Amplification of TCR beta CDR3 regions was carried out from RNA transcripts. The first round of RT-PCR for the TCR CDR3 was performed with the HTBI primer set and the Qiagen OneStep RT-PCR kit. Libraries were constructed in a second round of multiplex PCR, after which size selection and purification were performed. The libraries were sequenced on an Illumina HiSeq2000 using paired-end 100 bp reads. Per the original workflow: SOAPnuke was used to process the raw data, throwing out any read that contained adapters or uncalled bases, had a mean Phred below 15, or lacked an exact constant-primer or identifier match. COPE v1.2.5 was used to merge the high-quality paired reads, and each unique nucleotide sequence was defined as a clonotype. MiTCR v1.1 was used to align clonotypes to the IMGT TRBV, TRBD and TRBJ reference segments. The analysis was restricted to V-J combinations with a frequency above 0.0001, which together covered just over 99% of the repertoires. The TCS score was defined as F50 (clonal expansion) divided by E x V (chaos), with BLOSUM62-based TCRdist calculated between CDR3 peptides within each V-J. Welch's t-statistics and random forest reduced fewer than 600 V-J features to about 12, which were used in a naive Bayes classifier (R e1071). Thyroid-blood repertoire similarity was quantified with the Morisita-Horn index. TCRdb reworked the public reads: Q25 trimming with fastp, MiXCR clone assembly, productive beta chains retained. Rows with one shared CDR3 protein collapse into an entry with the most common genes and DNA. These V and J calls originate from TCRdb's pipeline instead of the authors' own analysis. The sample has 600,000 to 800,000 distinct CDR3 sequences on record, over 35% of them singletons. Clones ranked in the top ten supply around 30% of the sample.

This sample is part of a study of T cells in Graves' hyperthyroidism and ophthalmopathy (dated 2019 in TCRdb). Regarding the research as a whole: Peripheral blood samples were taken at initial diagnosis, before any treatment was given. TCR V-J signatures able to tell the groups apart were searched for in a discovery cohort of 100 or so patients, of whom about 40 had Graves' ophthalmopathy and around 56 had stable Graves' hyperthyroidism. An independent validation cohort of under 20 hyperthyroidism patients and 17 patients who later progressed to ophthalmopathy tested prospective prediction of ophthalmopathy. The 90 or so discovery patients were randomly split 7:3 into training and test sets. In addition, the study compared T-cell repertoires in thyroid tissue and in blood from roughly six Graves' hyperthyroidism patients. After sampling, hyperthyroidism patients received methimazole starting at 30 mg daily, and ophthalmopathy patients received high-dose intravenous methylprednisolone. The paper reports TCR Vbeta CDR3 sequencing of approximately 140 peripheral blood samples: approximately 43 ophthalmopathy, 75 to 80 hyperthyroidism and some 17 progressor patients.

The investigation overall reported the following: In validation, the model predicted progression to ophthalmopathy a median of about 5.9 months before onset, with over 55% sensitivity and nearly 75% specificity. Most expanded thyroid clonotypes (frequency above 0.001) were also detected in blood, a finding suggesting that blood repertoires may reflect thyroid immune responses. Sample size was not statistically predetermined, and blinding of investigators to group allocation was not performed. A model built on a 13 V-J signature distinguished ophthalmopathy from stable hyperthyroidism, reaching around 90% sensitivity and under 84% specificity in cross-validation and 80%/75% in testing.

Graves' hyperthyroidism was defined as stable when no progression to ophthalmopathy occurred over 18 months of follow-up. Hyperthyroidism patients were newly diagnosed, with disease duration under 2 months, and aged 18 to 65 years. Patients with uncontrolled infections, other autoimmune diseases, pregnancy or lactation were excluded. Clinical symptoms, serum thyroxine and TRAb, thyroid ultrasound, and orbital computed tomography formed the basis for the diagnoses. PBMCs were isolated from roughly 10 ml of fresh peripheral blood by Ficoll-Paque density gradient centrifugation. Total RNA was extracted using Trizol reagent, and RNA quality was assessed on an Agilent 2100 Bioanalyzer. Sequencing was performed on blood. The receptor was derived from a woman aged 40 to 50 with Graves' hyperthyroidism.

Read as DNA, the sequence is TGTGCCAGCAGCTTGGAGGGGGGTTTATCGGCAAACCCTAACTATGGCTACACCTTC. Translated, it reads CASSLEGGLSANPNYGYTF. The chain is assembled from TRBV5-6 and TRBJ1-2; the best D guess is TRBD1, with 6 bases matching. The germline V gene provides CDR1 SGHDT and CDR2 YYEEEE. From the cysteine through the phenylalanine, the CDR3 covers 19 amino acids. The DNA shown is the 57-base CDR3, in frame from base 1. V gives up 0 bases and J gives up 0 bases, and the segment between their germline ends measures 21 bases.